The source of this TCR beta chain is a study of T cell responses to AZD1222 COVID-19 vaccine. Study results and limitations: At study baseline, merely about 6 AZD1222 recipients were seropositive. The reported proportion of spike-specific TCRs targeting unmutated variant regions was nearly half. Compared with day 0, the breadth and depth of the Spike-specific TCR repertoire rose significantly after two doses of AZD1222.

Second-dose groups at about 4 or about 12 weeks were pooled. Assay used: immunoSEQ multiplex PCR; TCRdb lists only in-frame clones, some missing. This table holds 90,000 to 120,000 clones, around 90% found once. In the case of this clone: Its antigen is not known.

Between the trimmed V and J ends, which lost 6 bases and 8 bases, there was a span of 14 bases. In germline, CDR1 is MDHEN, CDR2 SYDVKM. This CDR3 comprises 12 residues. The source is an adult who received the AZD1222 COVID-19 vaccine. V and J are TRBV28 and TRBJ2-7, with a possible D match to TRBD2 (5 bases). Sequencing used peripheral blood, obtained 28 days after the second AZD1222 dose. DNA for the CDR3: TGTGCCAGCAGCGGTAACGAGCGGAAGCAGTACTTC. Protein: CASSGNERKQYF.